Following are 15 T cell receptor beta chains from one sample sequenced in a study of blood T cells in healthy people across ages. Then a second PCR, running roughly 7 to 11 cycles, was carried out with a sample-barcoded 5' primer and a J-beta primer mix. TCRdb redid the calling of the 5' RACE reads with MiXCR, one entry per CDR3 protein. The sample shows about 570,000 distinct CDR3 sequences, 27% of them seen only once. The source material was blood. The receptors originated from a woman between 65 and 79 years old in good health.

This clonotype was seen at least ten times. CDR3 region: CASSRRGTKGETQYF. The CDR3 coding sequence is TGTGCCAGCAGCCGTAGAGGGACTAAGGGGGAGACCCAGTACTTC. The chain combines TRBV3-1 with TRBJ2-5; 7 bases map to TRBD2. Germline V gene data show CDR1 as LGHDT and CDR2 as YNNKEL (reference sequence). This CDR3 region has 15 residues. Losses at the gene ends were 4 bases for V and 5 bases for J; bases not matched to a gene: 10.

The rearrangement links TRBV6-2 or TRBV6-3 to TRBJ2-1; 15 bases match TRBD2. CDR3 length: 19 residues. The germline V gene encodes CDR1 MNHEY and CDR2 SVGEGT. J lost 3 bases, V lost 8 bases, and 14 bases had no gene match. The CDR3 coding sequence is TGTGCCAGCGGGATCGTCCCGGGACTAGCGGGGGGTAGCTACAATGAGCAGTTCTTC. This gives the protein CASGIVPGLAGGSYNEQFF.

This clonotype was seen a handful of times. The genes are TRBV5-5 and TRBJ1-1; weak D call: TRBD1 (6 bases). V lost 5 bases, J lost 10 bases, and 27 bases lay in between. The length of the CDR3 is 16 residues. Germline-derived CDR1 and CDR2 are SGHKS and YYEKEE (reference sequence). CDR3 sequence: CASSLLDRPPIGGAFF. Written as DNA, the CDR3 is TGTGCCAGCAGTTTACTAGACAGGCCTCCAATTGGAGGAGCTTTCTTT.

This clonotype was found a few times. The chain combines TRBV5-1 with TRBJ2-1, with 7 bases identical to TRBD1. J lost 10 bases, V lost 4 bases, and 8 bases had no gene match. The CDR3 is made up of 13 amino acids. The germline gives CDR1 SGHRS, CDR2 YFSETQ. CDR3 in DNA: TGCGCCAGCAGCATCTCCAGGGGGTGGGAGCAGTTCTTC. Residues: CASSISRGWEQFF.

The V gene is TRBV9, the J gene TRBJ2-1; TRBD1 matches 10 bases. Germline assignment: CDR1 SGDLS and CDR2 YYNGEE. Germline trimming cut 3 bases from V and 0 bases from J; bases unmatched to any gene: 6. The CDR3 loop spans 17 amino acids. CDR3 residues: CASSARTGGISYNEQFF. The DNA of the CDR3 is TGTGCCAGCAGCGCCCGGACAGGGGGTATCTCCTACAATGAGCAGTTCTTC. Combining the CDR3 with reference TRBV9 and TRBJ2-1 gives the whole variable domain DSGVTQTPKHLITATGQRVTLRCSPRSGDLSVYWYQQSLDQGLQFLIQYYNGEERAKGNILERFSAQQFPDLHSELNLSSLELGDSALYFCASSARTGGISYNEQFFGPGTRLTVL.

This clonotype has more than one count but fewer than ten. The junction departs from the called germline gene at one end, perhaps through a read error. The chain joins TRBV9 to TRBJ2-1, with 8 positions matching TRBD2. Germline V gives CDR1 SGDLS, CDR2 YYNGEE. The CDR3 extends over 14 amino acids. CDR3 sequence reads: CASSPRGGRETPYF. CDR3 DNA: TGTGCCAGCAGCCCTCGGGGGGGACGTGAGACCCCGTACTTC.

The V and J genes are TRBV6-6 and TRBJ1-4; TRBD1 might be the D (5 bases). Trimming removed 8 bases at V and 5 bases at J, with 9 bases between. This CDR3 contains 12 residues. Germline V gene lookup returns CDR1 MNHNY and CDR2 SVGAGI (reference sequence). The CDR3 nucleotides are TGTGCCAGCCGGGGGGGAAATGAAAAACTGTTTTTT. This translates into CASRGGNEKLFF.

In regard to this clonotype: At one of its ends the junction is not consistent with the germline gene, which may arise from a read error. This chain links TRBV7-2 with TRBJ2-3, with a weak D call TRBD2 (5 bases). Germline CDR1 is SGHTA and CDR2 is FQGNSA. This CDR3 spans 15 amino acids. The CDR3 here is CVSSLDRPRGDTQYF. The CDR3 DNA reads as TGTGTCAGCAGCTTAGATAGGCCTCGGGGAGATACGCAGTATTTT.

The CDR3 bases are TGTGCCAGCAGCGTTGGGGACAGGGCCCTCAATGAGCAGTTCTTC. It is translated as CASSVGDRALNEQFF. The chain couples TRBV9 to TRBJ2-1, with TRBD1 identical over 9 bases. The length of the CDR3 is 15 residues. The germline V gene has CDR1 SGDLS and CDR2 YYNGEE. V lost 2 bases to trimming and J lost 6 bases; unmatched junction nucleotides: 6.

The J gene is TRBJ2-5, the V gene TRBV6-2 or TRBV6-3; 11 bases are shared with TRBD2. The length of the CDR3 is 18 residues. Germline V gene data show CDR1 as MNHEY and CDR2 as SVGEGT. The V segment lost 0 bases and the J segment 0 bases; nucleotides outside the gene matches: 6. CDR3 nucleotides: TGTGCCAGCAGTTACTCAATCCAACTAGCGGGGGACCAAGAGACCCAGTACTTC. Its protein product is CASSYSIQLAGDQETQYF.

This clonotype was counted a few times. V is TRBV3-1 and J is TRBJ2-7; D perhaps matches TRBD1 (6 bases). In germline, CDR1 is LGHDT, CDR2 YNNKEL (reference sequence). Between the trimmed V and J ends, which lost 7 bases and 2 bases, there was a span of 15 bases. The CDR3 runs 14 residues. The CDR3: CASKDSPTTYEQYF. The DNA of the CDR3 is TGTGCCAGCAAGGACAGCCCAACTACCTACGAGCAGTACTTC.

The rearrangement joins TRBV20-1 to TRBJ2-1; 9 positions agree with TRBD1. Judging by the DNA end, TRBJ2-7 fits better; the J call may be wrong. The CDR3 contains 15 residues. Germline V gene data show CDR1 as DFQATT and CDR2 as SNEGSKA (reference sequence). The CDR3 nucleotides are TGCAGTGCTTTAGGGAGTGGAGGACAGGGGTATCGGCAGTACTTC. Translated, it gives CSALGSGGQGYRQYF.

There are a few counts of this clonotype. V usage is TRBV20-1 and J usage is TRBJ2-7, with TRBD2 identical over 13 bases. The CDR3 totals 14 residues. The J segment lost 5 bases and the V segment lost 2 bases, leaving 3 bases of the junction unmatched. Germline CDR1 and CDR2: DFQATT and SNEGSKA (reference sequence). The CDR3 region is CSARKLAGGNEQYF. The CDR3 DNA is TGCAGTGCTAGAAAACTAGCGGGGGGGAACGAGCAGTACTTC.

This clonotype has just a few counts. The gene calls are TRBV21-1 and TRBJ2-5; TRBD1, the table's D call, lacks a check against the DNA. The better agreement between TRBJ2-1 and the DNA end casts doubt on the J call. TRBV21-1 is a pseudogene locus. The CDR3 loop spans 18 amino acids. CDR3 bases: TGTGCCAGCAGCACCCAGAGGGGGTGGGCGGGGCCCCACGATGAGCAGTTCTTC. Translation gives CASSTQRGWAGPHDEQFF.

This clonotype was recorded once. The chain couples TRBV4-3 to TRBJ1-1; D gene ambiguous. The ends were cut back, 4 bases at V and 5 bases at J, with 23 bases in the middle. From germline, CDR1 is LGHNA and CDR2 YSLEER. This CDR3 has 17 amino acids. As DNA, the CDR3 is TGCGCCAGCAGCCGACTAGTCGCGTCCACAATTGGGACTGAAGCTTTCTTT. Protein sequence: CASSRLVASTIGTEAFF.